This passage covers 30 T cell receptor beta chains from one sample sequenced in a study of T cell responses to AZD1222 COVID-19 vaccine. Only in-frame clones appear in the TCRdb table, and some are missing; sequencing was by immunoSEQ multiplex PCR. Here the sample spans about 170,000 clones, about 89% being singletons. Here the sequenced sample was peripheral blood, taken on day 0 of AZD1222 vaccination. The receptor source for this set is an adult in good health.

This chain joins TRBV5-1 and TRBJ1-1, with TRBD1 as a possible D gene (5 bases). V shed 0 bases and J shed 8 bases, with 14 bases lying between them. Germline V lookup: CDR1 SGHRS, CDR2 YFSETQ. The CDR3 has 14 residues. The chain's CDR3 is CASSLVGAGREAFF. CDR3 in DNA: TGCGCCAGCAGCTTGGTAGGGGCAGGAAGAGAAGCTTTCTTT.

V is TRBV7-2 and J is TRBJ2-2, with 7 nucleotides matching TRBD2. Germline V lookup: CDR1 SGHTA, CDR2 FQGNSA. V trimming: 5 bases; J trimming: 1 base; junction bases outside the gene matches: 7. The CDR3 runs 16 residues. The CDR3 sequence is CASSAQSSGNTGELFF. DNA of the CDR3: TGTGCCAGCAGCGCCCAGTCTAGCGGGAACACCGGGGAGCTGTTTTTT.

The chain carries TRBV11-1 and TRBJ2-2; 8 bases agree with TRBD2. From germline, CDR1 is SGHAT and CDR2 FQDESV (reference sequence). CDR3 size: 16 residues. Unmatched junction bases numbered 6, after V lost 2 bases and J lost 4 bases. The CDR3 region is CASSLSLLAGTGELFF. CDR3 DNA sequence: TGTGCCAGCAGCTTAAGTCTGCTAGCGGGCACCGGGGAGCTGTTTTTT. Combining the CDR3 with reference TRBV11-1 and TRBJ2-2 gives the whole variable domain EAEVAQSPRYKITEKSQAVAFWCDPISGHATLYWYRQILGQGPELLVQFQDESVVDDSQLPKDRFSAERLKGVDSTLKIQPAELGDSAMYLCASSLSLLAGTGELFFGEGSRLTVL.

This clone appeared a few times. The chain has TRBV5-6 and TRBJ1-5, with 7 bases aligning to TRBD1. Germline trimming cut 2 bases from V and 3 bases from J; bases unmatched to any gene: 11. CDR3 length: 17 amino acids. Germline-derived CDR1 and CDR2 are SGHDT and YYEEEE. CDR3 DNA: TGTGCCAGCAGCTTATCCAGGGGGGTTACTTCCAATCAGCCCCAGCATTTT. Protein: CASSLSRGVTSNQPQHF.

This rearrangement joins TRBV19 to TRBJ2-2; D may match TRBD1 or TRBD2 (6 bases each). The CDR3 has 14 amino acids. The germline V gene encodes CDR1 LNHDA and CDR2 SQIVND (reference sequence). V lost 5 bases, J lost 4 bases, and 11 bases lay in between. CDR3 in amino acids: CASSPGASTGELFF. In DNA form, the CDR3 reads TGTGCCAGTAGTCCGGGGGCGTCCACCGGGGAGCTGTTTTTT.

This chain links TRBV2 with TRBJ1-5, with 8 nucleotides matching TRBD1. CDR1 and CDR2 (germline): SNHLY, FYNNEI. CDR3 size: 17 residues. Trimming at V came to 5 bases and at J to 3 bases, leaving 12 bases not matched to a gene. The CDR3 is CASSTIAGTGSNQPQHF. For the CDR3, the DNA is TGTGCCAGCAGTACCATAGCCGGGACAGGATCCAATCAGCCCCAGCATTTT.

This chain uses TRBV29-1 with TRBJ2-4, with 8 bases matching TRBD2. This CDR3 contains 15 residues. Losses at the gene ends were 0 bases for V and 12 bases for J; bases not matched to a gene: 13. The germline gives CDR1 SQVTM, CDR2 ANQGSEA. This CDR3 reads CSVEDPAGGRETQYF. Here the CDR3 DNA reads TGCAGCGTTGAAGATCCGGCGGGGGGCCGGGAGACTCAGTACTTC.

The chain has TRBV6-4 and TRBJ1-1, with a weak D call TRBD1 (5 bases). Germline CDR1 MRHNA, CDR2 SNTAGT. V was shortened by 6 bases and J by 3 bases, with 11 bases between the two germline ends. The CDR3 is 13 amino acids. The CDR3 nucleotides are TGTGCCAGCAGCAGGGAGGGAGACACTGAAGCTTTCTTT. Translated: CASSREGDTEAFF.

This chain joins TRBV2 and TRBJ2-1; tentative D call: TRBD2 (6 bases). Trimming stripped 1 base from V and 2 bases from J, with 9 bases between. Germline CDR1 reads SNHLY; CDR2 reads FYNNEI. The CDR3 is 15 residues long. Written as DNA, the CDR3 is TGTGCCAGCAGTGAAGAAGGGACTCCCTACAATGAGCAGTTCTTC. This translates into CASSEEGTPYNEQFF.

This clone was picked up a small number of times. The chain links TRBV7-8 to TRBJ2-5; 8 bases are a match to TRBD1. CDR1 and CDR2 from the germline V gene are SGHVS and FQNEAQ. Germline trimming cut 6 bases from V and 2 bases from J; bases unmatched to any gene: 2. CDR3 length: 13 residues. CDR3 DNA: TGTGCCAGCAGGGGACAGGTGCAAGAGACCCAGTACTTC. This sequence encodes CASRGQVQETQYF.

The V call is TRBV7-9, the J call TRBJ1-5, with 7 bases matching TRBD1. Germline trimming cut 5 bases from V and 0 bases from J; bases unmatched to any gene: 22. The CDR3 runs 21 residues. Germline V gene data show CDR1 as SEHNR and CDR2 as FQNEAQ (reference sequence). CDR3 sequence: CASSRGPTPSLGPYSNQPQHF. The CDR3 DNA is TGTGCCAGCAGCAGGGGGCCGACCCCGTCGCTAGGACCCTATAGCAATCAGCCCCAGCATTTT.

This chain uses TRBV5-1 with TRBJ2-1; TRBD2 matches at 14 bases. Germline loops: CDR1 SGHRS, CDR2 YFSETQ. The CDR3 is 20 residues long. V lost 2 bases to trimming and J lost 8 bases; unmatched junction nucleotides: 18. CDR3 sequence: CASSLKRLAGGRSLVDEQFF. The CDR3 nucleotides read TGCGCCAGCAGCTTAAAAAGACTAGCGGGGGGGCGGTCACTAGTCGATGAGCAGTTCTTC.

The V call is TRBV2, the J call TRBJ2-3; 12 nucleotides align to TRBD2. V shed 6 bases, J shed 0 bases, and the junction held 13 bases outside the gene matches. Germline V gives CDR1 SNHLY, CDR2 FYNNEI. The CDR3 is made up of 19 amino acids. The CDR3, as DNA: TGTGCCAGCAGGAGGGTAAGACTAGCGGGGGCTTCTAGCACAGATACGCAGTATTTT. Residues: CASRRVRLAGASSTDTQYF.

This clone was found once. The CDR3 DNA reads TGTGCCAGCAGCTTAAGTCTTAGCGGGGGGACCCCCGAGCAGTACGTC. This gives the protein CASSLSLSGGTPEQYV. This chain links TRBV11-3 with TRBJ2-7, with TRBD2 matching 10 bases. The trim removed 2 bases at V and 6 bases at J, leaving 10 bases unmatched. Germline V CDR1 and CDR2: SGHNT, YENEEA. The CDR3 length is 16 residues.

V gene TRBV24-1 combines with J gene TRBJ1-6; unclear D gene. Germline V CDR1 and CDR2: KGHDR, SFDVKD. The CDR3 consists of 15 residues. The V gene lost 1 base and the J gene lost 10 bases, with 13 bases spanning the gap. CDR3 bases: TGTGCCACCAGTGATTTTTGGGGAGTGGAGTCACCCCTCCACTTT. This codes for CATSDFWGVESPLHF.

The genes are TRBV6-5 and TRBJ2-7; 7 nucleotides line up with TRBD1. Per the germline V gene, CDR1 is MNHEY and CDR2 is SVGAGI. Trimming cost V 5 bases and J 7 bases; bases outside gene matches: 5. CDR3 length: 12 amino acids. This chain's CDR3 is CASSTGAGEQYV. CDR3 in DNA: TGTGCCAGCAGTACAGGGGCAGGGGAGCAGTACGTC.

CDR3 region: CASSLETGGTGELFF. The CDR3 nucleotides are TGCGCCAGCAGCTTGGAGACAGGTGGCACCGGGGAGCTGTTTTTT. The gene calls are TRBV5-1 and TRBJ2-2; maybe TRBD1 (6 bases). This CDR3 comprises 15 residues. The germline V and J ends were trimmed by 0 bases and 4 bases, with 10 bases remaining between them. The germline CDR1 and CDR2 sequences are SGHRS and YFSETQ. The variable domain in full, with the rest retrieved from reference TRBV5-1 and TRBJ2-2, is KAGVTQTPRYLIKTRGQQVTLSCSPISGHRSVSWYQQTPGQGLQFLFEYFSETQRNKGNFPGRFSGRQFSNSRSEMNVSTLELGDSALYLCASSLETGGTGELFFGEGSRLTVL.

The rearrangement links TRBV27 to TRBJ1-5, with 7 bases lining up with TRBD1. This CDR3 is built from 13 residues. J was trimmed by 5 bases and V by 6 bases; bases with no gene match: 4. Per the germline V gene, CDR1 is MNHEY and CDR2 is SMNVEV (reference sequence). The CDR3 nucleotides are TGTGCCAGCAGCCAGACAGGGTATCAGCCCCAGCATTTT. This translates into CASSQTGYQPQHF.

This clone was seen once. CDR3 region: CASSIILGGDGYTF. The CDR3 region has the DNA TGTGCCAGTAGTATAATCTTAGGGGGCGACGGCTACACCTTC. This sequence joins TRBV19 and TRBJ1-2; 7 bases map to TRBD1. After removal of 2 bases from V and 8 bases from J, the junction contained 8 bases not matched to a gene. The germline CDR1 and CDR2 sequences are LNHDA and SQIVND (reference sequence). The CDR3 loop spans 14 amino acids. Looking up the rest from reference TRBV19 and TRBJ1-2 gives the full variable domain: DGGITQSPKYLFRKEGQNVTLSCEQNLNHDAMYWYRQDPGQGLRLIYYSQIVNDFQKGDIAEGYSVSREKKESFPLTVTSAQKNPTAFYLCASSIILGGDGYTFGSGTRLTVV.

This clone was seen once. The chain joins TRBV5-1 to TRBJ2-3, with no clear D. V was pared by 4 bases and J by 0 bases, with 3 bases between. The CDR3 extends over 12 amino acids. Per germline, CDR1 SGHRS and CDR2 YFSETQ. CDR3: CASSPSTDTQYF. The DNA of the CDR3 is TGCGCCAGCAGCCCGAGCACAGATACGCAGTATTTT.

V usage is TRBV28 and J usage is TRBJ1-6; unclear D gene. Germline V gene lookup returns CDR1 MDHEN and CDR2 SYDVKM. CDR3 length: 17 residues. Deletions cut 2 bases from V and 10 bases from J, with 21 bases between. CDR3 amino acids: CASSLTHATSSRSPLHF. The CDR3 DNA sequence: TGTGCCAGCAGTTTAACTCACGCGACAAGCTCGAGGTCACCCCTCCACTTT. The whole variable domain, remainder taken from reference TRBV28 and TRBJ1-6, is DVKVTQSSRYLVKRTGEKVFLECVQDMDHENMFWYRQDPGLGLRLIYFSYDVKMKEKGDIPEGYSVSREKKERFSLILESASTNQTSMYLCASSLTHATSSRSPLHFGNGTRLTVT.

The chain joins TRBV27 to TRBJ1-1, with D maybe TRBD1 (6 bases). The CDR3 length is 15 residues. Germline V CDR1 and CDR2: MNHEY, SMNVEV (reference sequence). V was pared by 6 bases and J by 0 bases, with 14 bases between. CDR3 loop: CASSLQGRVNTEAFF. For the CDR3, the DNA is TGTGCCAGCAGCCTACAGGGTCGAGTGAACACTGAAGCTTTCTTT.

The chain couples TRBV18 to TRBJ1-5; D unclear. The CDR3 runs to 15 residues. V lost 1 base and J 4 bases, leaving 11 bases between the germline ends. Germline V lookup: CDR1 KGHSH, CDR2 LQKENI. The CDR3 is CASSPRQASNQPQHF. CDR3 in DNA: TGTGCCAGCTCACCACGGCAGGCGAGTAATCAGCCCCAGCATTTT.

This chain connects TRBV6-6 to TRBJ1-5; 11 bases line up with TRBD1. The CDR3 runs to 15 residues. J was trimmed by 4 bases and V by 4 bases; bases with no gene match: 3. Per germline, CDR1 MNHNY and CDR2 SVGAGI (reference sequence). The CDR3 bases are TGTGCCAGCAGTTCGGACAGGGGGCCAAATCAGCCCCAGCATTTT. Amino acid sequence: CASSSDRGPNQPQHF.

This clone showed up just a few times. J is TRBJ1-6 and V is TRBV30, with D maybe TRBD1 (6 bases). Germline loops: CDR1 GTSNPN, CDR2 SVGIG (reference sequence). Trimming took 0 bases from V and 8 from J, leaving 11 bases between them. This CDR3 is built from 14 residues. Here the CDR3 reads CAWSVPTGHSPLHF. CDR3 nucleotides: TGTGCCTGGAGTGTTCCGACAGGCCATTCACCCCTCCACTTT.

V usage is TRBV7-9 and J usage is TRBJ1-5; 10 bases are a match to TRBD1. Looked up from germline, CDR1 is SEHNR and CDR2 is FQNEAQ (reference sequence). The trim removed 1 base at V and 2 bases at J, leaving 5 bases unmatched. The CDR3 is 17 residues long. The CDR3 reads CASSLGTGGRGNQPQHF. The CDR3 coding sequence is TGTGCCAGCAGCTTAGGGACAGGGGGTAGGGGCAATCAGCCCCAGCATTTT.

V is TRBV28 and J is TRBJ1-6; D is possibly TRBD1 (5 bases). Germline V gives CDR1 MDHEN, CDR2 SYDVKM. The V and J ends lost 10 bases and 10 bases respectively, with 20 bases between them. This CDR3 spans 14 amino acids. CDR3 nucleotide sequence: TGTGCCACTCGACCGCCGGGACTCCGGTCACCCCTCCACTTT. Its translation is CATRPPGLRSPLHF.

This rearrangement joins TRBV30 to TRBJ2-6, with TRBD2 matching over 10 bases. CDR3 size: 18 residues. Germline CDR1 GTSNPN, CDR2 SVGIG (reference sequence). V trimming: 7 bases; J trimming: 0 bases; junction bases outside the gene matches: 12. The CDR3 loop is CASQKSLAGISGANVLTF. CDR3 DNA sequence: TGTGCCTCCCAAAAATCACTAGCGGGAATCTCTGGGGCCAACGTCCTGACTTTC.

The CDR3 DNA reads as TGTGCCAGCAGCCCCGGGACAGGGGACGTCCAAGAGACCCAGTACTTC. Translating it yields CASSPGTGDVQETQYF. V is TRBV7-6 and J is TRBJ2-5; 10 bases are shared with TRBD1. The CDR3 spans 16 residues. In germline, CDR1 is SGHVS, CDR2 FNYEAQ. V trimming: 5 bases; J trimming: 1 base; junction bases outside the gene matches: 7. The full variable domain, its missing parts supplied by reference TRBV7-6 and TRBJ2-5, is GAGVSQSPRYKVTKRGQDVALRCDPISGHVSLYWYRQALGQGPEFLTYFNYEAQQDKSGLPNDRFSAERPEGSISTLTIQRTEQRDSAMYRCASSPGTGDVQETQYFGPGTRLLVL.

The chain links TRBV29-1 to TRBJ2-5; 7 nucleotides align to TRBD2. Germline V gene data show CDR1 as SQVTM and CDR2 as ANQGSEA. The CDR3 totals 15 residues. V dropped 4 bases and J dropped 1; count of bases not matched to a gene: 9. This CDR3 is CSVGPGGGAQETQYF. The CDR3, as DNA: TGCAGCGTTGGACCGGGAGGAGGGGCCCAAGAGACCCAGTACTTC.